The 30 T cell receptor beta chains in this list originate from one sample, sequenced in a study of shared clonotypes between healthy human individuals. Only CD45RO-negative cells positively selected for CCR7 counted as naive CD8 cells, so terminally differentiated effector memory CD45RA+ cells were excluded. Repertoires were generated with immunoSEQ multiplex PCR, while TCRdb's copy carries only in-frame clones and drops some. The sample lists 750,000 to 1,000,000 clones; around 92% were seen once. Sequencing used naive CD8+ T cells sorted from blood. The receptor set was obtained from a man aged 30-40 years in good health.

The V call is TRBV27, the J call TRBJ1-5, with D maybe TRBD1 (6 bases). Trimming shortened V by 0 bases and J by 7 bases, and 10 bases separated the two germline ends. The CDR3 has 14 residues. CDR1 MNHEY and CDR2 SMNVEV come from the germline V gene (reference sequence). The CDR3 loop reads CASSLSQGTQPQHF. As DNA, the CDR3 is TGTGCCAGCAGTTTATCCCAGGGGACCCAGCCCCAGCATTTT.

This chain uses TRBV4-1 with TRBJ1-2, with TRBD1 as a possible D gene (5 bases). The ends were cut back, 4 bases at V and 6 bases at J, with 15 bases in the middle. The CDR3 spans 14 residues. CDR1 is MGHRA and CDR2 is YSYEKL in the germline V gene. The CDR3 DNA follows: TGCGCCAGCAGCCTACCAGGGACCCAAAATGGCTACACCTTC. As protein: CASSLPGTQNGYTF.

The chain joins TRBV27 to TRBJ1-2; D unresolved. This CDR3 has 15 amino acids. The germline CDR1 and CDR2 sequences are MNHEY and SMNVEV (reference sequence). With 2 bases removed from V and 8 bases from J, the gap between germline ends came to 18 bases. As DNA, the CDR3 is TGTGCCAGCAGTTTAGCGGGGTCCGGAGCTCTCGGCTACACCTTC. Protein product: CASSLAGSGALGYTF.

The chain joins TRBV7-7 to TRBJ2-7; D is possibly TRBD1 (5 bases). Germline CDR1 is SSHAT and CDR2 is FNYEAQ (reference sequence). The CDR3 is 13 residues long. The ends were cut back, 5 bases at V and 0 bases at J, with 8 bases in the middle. DNA of the CDR3: TGTGCCAGCAGCCTAGACAGCTCCTACGAGCAGTACTTC. Residues: CASSLDSSYEQYF.

The chain employs TRBV9 and TRBJ2-3; D possibly corresponds to TRBD2 (5 bases). Trimming took 3 bases from V and 5 from J, leaving 19 bases between them. The length of the CDR3 is 16 residues. CDR1 and CDR2 from the germline V gene are SGDLS and YYNGEE. In DNA, the CDR3 is TGTGCCAGCAGCGCATTACGGACTCGGGATGAAGATACGCAGTATTTT. Residues: CASSALRTRDEDTQYF.

The rearrangement joins TRBV7-8 to TRBJ1-2; D unclear. CDR1 and CDR2 from the germline V gene are SGHVS and FQNEAQ. Trimming removed 6 bases from V and 5 bases from J, with 22 bases in between. This CDR3 comprises 16 residues. The CDR3 region has the DNA TGTGCCAGCAGACAATCGGACGCCAGTGGTGCGTATGGCTACACCTTC. Translation: CASRQSDASGAYGYTF.

This chain uses TRBV28 with TRBJ1-1, with 11 bases fitting TRBD1. CDR1 is MDHEN, CDR2 SYDVKM, per germline. V was pared by 4 bases and J by 1 base, with 5 bases of the junction left unmatched. CDR3 length equals 16 residues. The CDR3 spells CASSSQDRGRNTEAFF. The DNA for the CDR3 is TGTGCCAGCAGTTCCCAGGACAGGGGGCGGAACACTGAAGCTTTCTTT.

The chain employs TRBV30 and TRBJ2-7, with 8 bases aligning to TRBD2. Germline trimming cut 0 bases from V and 5 bases from J; bases unmatched to any gene: 6. This CDR3 has 14 residues. In germline, CDR1 is GTSNPN, CDR2 SVGIG (reference sequence). CDR3 sequence: CAWSVSGILDEQYF. CDR3 bases: TGTGCCTGGAGTGTTAGCGGGATACTAGACGAGCAGTACTTC.

The V and J genes are TRBV9 and TRBJ2-2; D gene unclear. This CDR3 contains 12 residues. The V gene's germline CDR1 is SGDLS and CDR2 YYNGEE. V lost 4 bases to trimming and J lost 2 bases, with 3 bases between them. The CDR3 loop reads CASSINTGELFF. In nucleotides, the CDR3 is TGTGCCAGCAGCATCAACACCGGGGAGCTGTTTTTT.

This clone was found once. J is TRBJ2-1 and V is TRBV27; D is ambiguous. The CDR3 loop spans 13 amino acids. Between the trimmed V and J ends, which lost 6 bases and 10 bases, there was a span of 16 bases. Germline CDR1 MNHEY, CDR2 SMNVEV (reference sequence). As DNA, the CDR3 is TGTGCCAGCAGACGGCCCAATTTTCGGGAGCAGTTCTTC. Its protein is CASRRPNFREQFF.

This rearrangement joins TRBV9 to TRBJ1-2, with no clear D. This CDR3 spans 12 amino acids. With 7 bases removed from V and 3 bases from J, the gap between germline ends came to 10 bases. Germline V CDR1 and CDR2: SGDLS, YYNGEE. In nucleotides, the CDR3 is TGTGCCAGCGAGGGAAGCCACTATGGCTACACCTTC. Protein: CASEGSHYGYTF.

The V call is TRBV29-1, the J call TRBJ2-3; D is possibly TRBD2 (6 bases). V lost 5 bases and J lost 2, with 11 bases in between. Germline CDR1 is SQVTM and CDR2 is ANQGSEA. The CDR3 consists of 13 residues. The CDR3 coding sequence is TGCAGCGTTTGGGGACTTGACACAGATACGCAGTATTTT. Encoded protein: CSVWGLDTDTQYF.

V is TRBV7-9 and J is TRBJ2-7, with D unresolved. V was cut by 0 bases and J by 6 bases, with 6 bases left in between. The CDR3 runs to 12 residues. Germline loops: CDR1 SEHNR, CDR2 FQNEAQ (reference sequence). The CDR3 loop is CASSLASLEQYF. CDR3 DNA: TGTGCCAGCAGCTTAGCCTCGCTCGAGCAGTACTTC.

The gene calls are TRBV9 and TRBJ1-2, with 7 bases that match TRBD1. The germline V gene has CDR1 SGDLS and CDR2 YYNGEE. CDR3 length: 14 amino acids. The ends lost 6 bases at V and 2 bases at J; junction bases unmatched: 7. Here the CDR3 reads CASTRGTANYGYTF. In DNA form, the CDR3 reads TGTGCCAGCACCCGGGGGACAGCCAACTATGGCTACACCTTC. Full variable domain (outside the CDR3, taken from reference TRBV9 and TRBJ1-2): DSGVTQTPKHLITATGQRVTLRCSPRSGDLSVYWYQQSLDQGLQFLIQYYNGEERAKGNILERFSAQQFPDLHSELNLSSLELGDSALYFCASTRGTANYGYTFGSGTRLTVV.

The chain combines TRBV27 with TRBJ2-1, with 11 bases fitting TRBD2. CDR3 size: 17 residues. Germline V gene data show CDR1 as MNHEY and CDR2 as SMNVEV (reference sequence). The V gene end was trimmed by 6 bases and the J gene end by 0 bases; junction bases not matched to a gene: 7. CDR3 DNA sequence: TGTGCCAGCAGAGCTAGCGGGAGGCTGAGCTCCTACAATGAGCAGTTCTTC. Its translation is CASRASGRLSSYNEQFF.

This clone was detected only once. The V call is TRBV2, the J call TRBJ2-4, with a tentative D call TRBD1 (5 bases). This CDR3 spans 15 amino acids. V shed 3 bases and J shed 0 bases, with 9 bases lying between them. Germline V gene sequence: CDR1 SNHLY, CDR2 FYNNEI. CDR3 protein: CASSDGQRAKNIQYF. The CDR3 DNA reads TGTGCCAGCAGTGATGGACAACGAGCCAAAAACATTCAGTACTTC.

The V gene is TRBV15, the J gene TRBJ2-7; 10 bases fit TRBD1. Losses at the gene ends were 3 bases for V and 4 bases for J; bases not matched to a gene: 3. Germline CDR1 and CDR2: LNHNV and YYDKDF (reference sequence). The CDR3 loop spans 14 amino acids. The CDR3 nucleotides read TGTGCCACCAGCAGTGGGACAGGGGAATACGAGCAGTACTTC. This codes for CATSSGTGEYEQYF.

This chain uses TRBV27 with TRBJ1-5, with D perhaps TRBD1 (6 bases). Looked up from germline, CDR1 is MNHEY and CDR2 is SMNVEV (reference sequence). V lost 4 bases and J lost 3, with 10 bases in between. This CDR3 region has 14 residues. The CDR3 reads CASSSTGTNQPQHF. CDR3 bases: TGTGCCAGCAGTTCCACAGGGACCAATCAGCCCCAGCATTTT.

The chain joins TRBV6-5 to TRBJ2-7; perhaps TRBD1 as D (5 bases). Deletions cut 0 bases from V and 4 bases from J, with 10 bases between. CDR3 length equals 14 residues. In germline, CDR1 is MNHEY, CDR2 SVGAGI. CDR3 amino acids: CASSYSGAPYEQYF. CDR3 DNA sequence: TGTGCCAGCAGTTACTCTGGGGCACCTTACGAGCAGTACTTC.

This chain connects TRBV9 to TRBJ1-1, with D unresolved. The CDR3 loop spans 15 amino acids. The ends were cut back, 0 bases at V and 5 bases at J, with 14 bases in the middle. Germline V CDR1 and CDR2: SGDLS, YYNGEE. In nucleotides, the CDR3 is TGTGCCAGCAGCGTAGGTCTGTTGTCGGTAACTGAAGCTTTCTTT. Its translation is CASSVGLLSVTEAFF.

This sequence joins TRBV6-5 and TRBJ2-7, with 8 bases matching TRBD1. Germline V CDR1 and CDR2: MNHEY, SVGAGI. The J segment lost 2 bases and the V segment lost 6 bases, leaving 6 bases of the junction unmatched. The CDR3 length is 14 residues. The CDR3 DNA reads TGTGCCAGCAGGGTGACAGGGGCTCCCTACGAGCAGTACTTC. The encoded protein is CASRVTGAPYEQYF.

The chain recombines TRBV27 with TRBJ1-2; D is ambiguous. V was cut by 4 bases and J by 8 bases, with 14 bases left in between. Germline lookup yields CDR1 MNHEY and CDR2 SMNVEV (reference sequence). This CDR3 comprises 13 residues. CDR3 DNA sequence: TGTGCCAGCAGTTCCCTGGGGTTGACAGGCTACACCTTC. Protein: CASSSLGLTGYTF.

The chain links TRBV10-2 to TRBJ2-7; 11 nucleotides align to TRBD2. J lost 2 bases, V lost 5 bases, and 2 bases had no gene match. This CDR3 is 14 amino acids long. Germline lookup yields CDR1 WSHSY and CDR2 SAAADI. The CDR3 bases are TGCGCCAGCAGTAATAGCGGGAGGGCCTACGAGCAGTACTTC. Translating it yields CASSNSGRAYEQYF.

This rearrangement joins TRBV6-5 to TRBJ1-5, with D uncertain. Germline CDR1 is MNHEY and CDR2 is SVGAGI. The germline V and J ends were trimmed by 2 bases and 6 bases, with 8 bases remaining between them. The CDR3 runs to 13 residues. The CDR3 nucleotides are TGTGCCAGCAGTTACGATGTGGGTCAGCCCCAGCATTTT. Translation gives CASSYDVGQPQHF.

The chain links TRBV27 to TRBJ2-2, with 7 bases identical to TRBD1. Germline V CDR1 and CDR2: MNHEY, SMNVEV (reference sequence). Trimming removed 8 bases from V and 6 bases from J; junction bases left unmatched: 12. The CDR3 contains 15 residues. The CDR3: CASRRQGTHPGELFF. The CDR3 bases are TGTGCCAGCCGTAGACAGGGCACCCACCCCGGGGAGCTGTTTTTT.

The chain employs TRBV6-5 and TRBJ2-7; D possibly corresponds to TRBD1 (6 bases). The CDR3 has 14 amino acids. Germline assignment: CDR1 MNHEY and CDR2 SVGAGI. V lost 1 base and J lost 6, with 13 bases in between. The CDR3 loop is CASSYWDTGAEQYF. The DNA for the CDR3 is TGTGCCAGCAGTTACTGGGACACCGGCGCCGAGCAGTACTTC.

This sequence joins TRBV6-4 and TRBJ1-1; 11 bases fit TRBD1. Germline V gene lookup returns CDR1 MRHNA and CDR2 SNTAGT. Unmatched junction bases numbered 7, after V lost 1 base and J lost 3 bases. The CDR3 is 17 amino acids. CDR3 bases: TGTGCCAGCAGTGACTGGACAGGGGGCGCGGGGGACACTGAAGCTTTCTTT. This sequence encodes CASSDWTGGAGDTEAFF.

The chain uses TRBV4-1 and TRBJ2-5, with D perhaps being TRBD1 or TRBD2 (6 bases each). Per germline, CDR1 MGHRA and CDR2 YSYEKL. V lost 0 bases, J lost 9 bases, and 14 bases lay in between. The length of the CDR3 is 14 residues. The CDR3 coding sequence is TGCGCCAGCAGCCAAGATTCGGGGGCCCCCGCCCAGTACTTC. Translation gives CASSQDSGAPAQYF.

This clone occurred many times. This chain joins TRBV9 and TRBJ2-3; maybe TRBD2 (7 bases). The CDR3 covers 16 residues. V lost 6 bases and J lost 3, with 20 bases in between. CDR1 is SGDLS, CDR2 YYNGEE, per germline. This chain's CDR3 is CASNGGQGYGTDTQYF. The DNA for the CDR3 is TGTGCCAGCAACGGGGGGCAGGGTTATGGAACAGATACGCAGTATTTT.

This chain joins TRBV10-1 and TRBJ2-3; weak D call: TRBD2 (5 bases). The germline V and J ends were trimmed by 6 bases and 0 bases, with 13 bases remaining between them. Germline V gene data show CDR1 as WNHNN and CDR2 as SYGVQD (reference sequence). This CDR3 spans 15 amino acids. DNA of the CDR3: TGCGCCAGCAGCCTCGGGAAAGATAGCACAGATACGCAGTATTTT. Residues: CASSLGKDSTDTQYF.